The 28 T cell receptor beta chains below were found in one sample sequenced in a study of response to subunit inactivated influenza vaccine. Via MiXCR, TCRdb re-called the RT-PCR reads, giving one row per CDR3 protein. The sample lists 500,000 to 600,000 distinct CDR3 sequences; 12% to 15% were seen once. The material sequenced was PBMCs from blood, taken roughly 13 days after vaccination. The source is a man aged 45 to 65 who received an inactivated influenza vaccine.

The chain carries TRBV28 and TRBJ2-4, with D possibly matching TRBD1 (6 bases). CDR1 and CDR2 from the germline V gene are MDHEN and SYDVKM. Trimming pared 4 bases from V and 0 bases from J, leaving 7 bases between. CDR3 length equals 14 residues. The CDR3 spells CASSSQGAKNIQYF. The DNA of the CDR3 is TGTGCCAGCAGTTCACAGGGAGCCAAAAACATTCAGTACTTC.

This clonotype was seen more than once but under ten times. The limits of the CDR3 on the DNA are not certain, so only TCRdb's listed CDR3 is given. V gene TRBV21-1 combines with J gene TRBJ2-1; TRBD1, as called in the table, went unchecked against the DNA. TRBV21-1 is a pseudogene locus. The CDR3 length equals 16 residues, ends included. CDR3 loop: CASSFGGGAGLDEQFF.

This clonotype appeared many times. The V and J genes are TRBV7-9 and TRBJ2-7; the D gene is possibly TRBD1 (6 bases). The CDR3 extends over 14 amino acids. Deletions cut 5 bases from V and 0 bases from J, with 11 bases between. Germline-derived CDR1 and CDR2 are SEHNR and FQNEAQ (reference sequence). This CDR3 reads CASSPGQSSYEQYF. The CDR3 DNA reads TGTGCCAGCAGCCCAGGACAGAGCTCCTACGAGCAGTACTTC.

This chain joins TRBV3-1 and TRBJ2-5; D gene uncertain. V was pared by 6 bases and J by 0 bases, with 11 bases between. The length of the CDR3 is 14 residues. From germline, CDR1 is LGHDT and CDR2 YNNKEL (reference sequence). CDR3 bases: TGTGCCAGCAGTCGAATGGGGTACCAAGAGACCCAGTACTTC. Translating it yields CASSRMGYQETQYF.

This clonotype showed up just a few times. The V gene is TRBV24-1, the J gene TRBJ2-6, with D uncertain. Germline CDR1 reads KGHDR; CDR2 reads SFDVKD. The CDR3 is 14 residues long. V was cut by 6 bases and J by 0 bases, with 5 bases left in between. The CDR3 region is CATSPDSGANVLTF. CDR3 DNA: TGTGCCACCAGTCCGGACTCTGGGGCCAACGTCCTGACTTTC.

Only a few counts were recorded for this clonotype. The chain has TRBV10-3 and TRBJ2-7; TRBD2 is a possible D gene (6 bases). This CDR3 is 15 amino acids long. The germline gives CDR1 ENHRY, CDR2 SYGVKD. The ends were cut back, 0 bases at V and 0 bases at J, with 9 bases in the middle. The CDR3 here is CAISESILASYEQYF. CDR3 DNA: TGTGCCATCAGTGAGTCGATACTAGCCTCCTACGAGCAGTACTTC.

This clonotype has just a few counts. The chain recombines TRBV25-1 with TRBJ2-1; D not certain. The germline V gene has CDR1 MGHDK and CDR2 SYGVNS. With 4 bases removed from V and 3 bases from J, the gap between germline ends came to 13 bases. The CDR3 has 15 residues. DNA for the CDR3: TGTGCCAGCAGTGGACCTTCAGAATTCTACAATGAGCAGTTCTTC. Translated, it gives CASSGPSEFYNEQFF.

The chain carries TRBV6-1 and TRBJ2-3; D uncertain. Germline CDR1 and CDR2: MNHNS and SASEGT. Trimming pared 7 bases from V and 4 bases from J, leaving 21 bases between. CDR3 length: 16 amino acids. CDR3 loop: CASNKSARPPPDTQYF. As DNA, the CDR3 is TGTGCCAGCAATAAATCCGCCAGACCGCCGCCAGATACGCAGTATTTT.

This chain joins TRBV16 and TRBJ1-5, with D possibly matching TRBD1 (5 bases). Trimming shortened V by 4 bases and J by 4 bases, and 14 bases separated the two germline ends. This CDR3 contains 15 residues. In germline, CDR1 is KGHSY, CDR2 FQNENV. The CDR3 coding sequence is TGTGCCAGCAGCCGTTTCCAGGGTGGTAATCAGCCCCAGCATTTT. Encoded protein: CASSRFQGGNQPQHF.

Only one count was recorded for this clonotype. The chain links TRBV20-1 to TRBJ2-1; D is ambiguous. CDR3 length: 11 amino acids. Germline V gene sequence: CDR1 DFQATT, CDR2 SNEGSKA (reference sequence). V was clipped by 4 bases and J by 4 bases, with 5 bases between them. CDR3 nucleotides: TGCAGTGCTACTGGGTACAATGAGCAGTTCTTC. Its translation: CSATGYNEQFF.

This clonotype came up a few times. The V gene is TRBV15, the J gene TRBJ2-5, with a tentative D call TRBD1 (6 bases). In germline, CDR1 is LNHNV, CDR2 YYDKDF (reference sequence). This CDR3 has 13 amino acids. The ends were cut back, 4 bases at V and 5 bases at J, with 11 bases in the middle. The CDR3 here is CATSNGQRETQYF. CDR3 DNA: TGTGCCACCAGCAACGGACAGAGGGAGACCCAGTACTTC. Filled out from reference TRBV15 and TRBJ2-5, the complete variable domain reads DAMVIQNPRYQVTQFGKPVTLSCSQTLNHNVMYWYQQKSSQAPKLLFHYYDKDFNNEADTPDNFQSRRPNTSFCFLDIRSPGLGDTAMYLCATSNGQRETQYFGPGTRLLVL.

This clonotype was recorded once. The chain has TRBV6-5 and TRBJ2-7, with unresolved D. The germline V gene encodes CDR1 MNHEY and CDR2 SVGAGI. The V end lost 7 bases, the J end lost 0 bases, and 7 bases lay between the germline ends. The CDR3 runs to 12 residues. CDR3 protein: CASMHSSYEQYF. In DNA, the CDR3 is TGTGCCAGCATGCATAGCTCCTACGAGCAGTACTTC.

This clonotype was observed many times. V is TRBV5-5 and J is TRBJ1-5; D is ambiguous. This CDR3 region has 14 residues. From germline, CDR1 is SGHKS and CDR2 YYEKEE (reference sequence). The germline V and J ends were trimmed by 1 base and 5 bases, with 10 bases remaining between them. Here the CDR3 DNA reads TGTGCCAGCAGCTTGACTACGGATTATCAGCCCCAGCATTTT. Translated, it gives CASSLTTDYQPQHF.

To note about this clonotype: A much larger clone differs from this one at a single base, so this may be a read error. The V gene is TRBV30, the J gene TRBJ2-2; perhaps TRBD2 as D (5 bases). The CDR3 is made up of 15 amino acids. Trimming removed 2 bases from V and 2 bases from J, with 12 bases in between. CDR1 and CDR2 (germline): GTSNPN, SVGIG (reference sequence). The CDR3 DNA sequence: TGTGCCTGGAGTAGCCTAGCATTAAACACCGGGGAGCTGTTTTTT. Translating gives CAWSSLALNTGELFF. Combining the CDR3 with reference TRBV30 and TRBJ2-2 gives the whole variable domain SQTIHQWPATLVQPVGSPLSLECTVEGTSNPNLYWYRQAAGRGLQLLFYSVGIGQISSEVPQNLSASRPQDRQFILSSKKLLLSDSGFYLCAWSSLALNTGELFFGEGSRLTVL.

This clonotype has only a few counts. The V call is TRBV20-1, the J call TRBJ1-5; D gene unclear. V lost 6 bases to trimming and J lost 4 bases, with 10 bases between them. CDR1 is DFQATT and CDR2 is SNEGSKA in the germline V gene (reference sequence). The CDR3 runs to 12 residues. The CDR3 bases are TGCAGTGCGGCGAACACGAATCAGCCCCAGCATTTT. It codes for CSAANTNQPQHF.

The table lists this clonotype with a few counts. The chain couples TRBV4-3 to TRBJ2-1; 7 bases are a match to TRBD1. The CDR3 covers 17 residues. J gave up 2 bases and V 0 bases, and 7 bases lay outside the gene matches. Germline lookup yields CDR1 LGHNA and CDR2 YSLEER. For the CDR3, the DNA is TGCGCCAGCAGCCAAGAGGTTGGGGACAGCGCCTACAATGAGCAGTTCTTC. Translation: CASSQEVGDSAYNEQFF.

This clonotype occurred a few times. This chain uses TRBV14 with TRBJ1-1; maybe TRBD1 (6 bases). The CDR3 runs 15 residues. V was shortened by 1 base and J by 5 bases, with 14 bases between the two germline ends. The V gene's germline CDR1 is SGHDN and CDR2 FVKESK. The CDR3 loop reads CASSQGMAGETEAFF. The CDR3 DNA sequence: TGTGCCAGCAGCCAAGGGATGGCAGGGGAAACTGAAGCTTTCTTT.

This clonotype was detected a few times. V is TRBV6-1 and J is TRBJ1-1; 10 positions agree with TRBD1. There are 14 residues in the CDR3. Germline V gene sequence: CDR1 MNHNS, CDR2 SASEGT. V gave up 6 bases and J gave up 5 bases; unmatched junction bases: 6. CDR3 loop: CASRRTGGWTEAFF. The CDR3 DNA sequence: TGTGCCAGCAGGCGGACAGGGGGGTGGACTGAAGCTTTCTTT.

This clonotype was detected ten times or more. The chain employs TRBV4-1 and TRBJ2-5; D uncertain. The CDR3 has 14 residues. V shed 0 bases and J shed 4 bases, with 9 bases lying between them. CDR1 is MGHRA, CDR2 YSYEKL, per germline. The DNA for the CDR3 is TGCGCCAGCAGCCAAGATCTGGGAAGAGAGACCCAGTACTTC. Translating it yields CASSQDLGRETQYF.

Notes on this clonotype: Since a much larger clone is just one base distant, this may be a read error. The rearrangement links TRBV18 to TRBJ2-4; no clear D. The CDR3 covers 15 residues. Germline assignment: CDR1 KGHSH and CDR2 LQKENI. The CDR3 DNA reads TGTGCCAGCTCACCGGGGTGGAAAGCCCAAAACATGCAGTACTTC. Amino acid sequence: CASSPGWKAQNMQYF.

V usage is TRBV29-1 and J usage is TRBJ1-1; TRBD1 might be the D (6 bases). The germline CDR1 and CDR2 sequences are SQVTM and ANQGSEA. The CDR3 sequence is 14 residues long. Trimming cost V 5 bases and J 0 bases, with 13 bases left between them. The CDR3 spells CSVTGRHMNTEAFF. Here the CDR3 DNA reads TGCAGCGTTACAGGGAGACACATGAACACTGAAGCTTTCTTT.

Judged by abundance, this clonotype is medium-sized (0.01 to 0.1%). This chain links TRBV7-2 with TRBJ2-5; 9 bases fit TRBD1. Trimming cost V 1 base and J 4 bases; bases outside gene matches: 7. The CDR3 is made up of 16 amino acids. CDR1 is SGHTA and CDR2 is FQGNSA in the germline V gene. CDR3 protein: CASSLGGQGTPETQYF. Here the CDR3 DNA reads TGTGCCAGCAGCTTAGGTGGACAGGGGACCCCAGAGACCCAGTACTTC.

The CDR3 region has the DNA TGTGCCATCAGTGAATCCAGGGGGTACCAAGAGACCCAGTACTTC. Protein: CAISESRGYQETQYF. The chain links TRBV10-3 to TRBJ2-5, with TRBD1 matching over 7 bases. Trimming cost V 3 bases and J 0 bases; bases outside gene matches: 4. Per germline, CDR1 ENHRY and CDR2 SYGVKD. The CDR3 has 15 amino acids.

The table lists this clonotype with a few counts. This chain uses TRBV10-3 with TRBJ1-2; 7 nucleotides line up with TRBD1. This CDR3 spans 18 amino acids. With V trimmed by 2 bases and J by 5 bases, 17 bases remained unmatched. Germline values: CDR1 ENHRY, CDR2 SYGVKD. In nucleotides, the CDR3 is TGTGCCATCAGTGAGGTCCTGTTTGCGGGACAGAAAGATTATGGCTACACCTTC. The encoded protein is CAISEVLFAGQKDYGYTF.

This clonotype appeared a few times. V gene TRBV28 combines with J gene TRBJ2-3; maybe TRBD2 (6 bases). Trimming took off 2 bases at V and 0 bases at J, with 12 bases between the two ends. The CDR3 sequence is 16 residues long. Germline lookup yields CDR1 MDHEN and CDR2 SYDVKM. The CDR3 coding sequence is TGTGCCAGCAGTTTACCAGGCGGGGCTAGCACAGATACGCAGTATTTT. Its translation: CASSLPGGASTDTQYF.

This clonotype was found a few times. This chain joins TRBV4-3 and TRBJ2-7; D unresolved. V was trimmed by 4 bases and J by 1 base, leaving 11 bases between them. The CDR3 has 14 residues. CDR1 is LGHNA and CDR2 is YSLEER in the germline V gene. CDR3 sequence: CASSPAALSYEQYF. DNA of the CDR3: TGCGCCAGCAGCCCCGCGGCACTTTCCTACGAGCAGTACTTC.

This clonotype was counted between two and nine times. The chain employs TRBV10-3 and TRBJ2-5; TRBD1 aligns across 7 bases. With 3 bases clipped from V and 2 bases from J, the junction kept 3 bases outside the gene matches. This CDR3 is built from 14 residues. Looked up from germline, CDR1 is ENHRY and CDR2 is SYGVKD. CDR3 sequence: CAISDLTGQETQYF. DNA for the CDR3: TGTGCCATCAGTGACCTGACAGGGCAAGAGACCCAGTACTTC.

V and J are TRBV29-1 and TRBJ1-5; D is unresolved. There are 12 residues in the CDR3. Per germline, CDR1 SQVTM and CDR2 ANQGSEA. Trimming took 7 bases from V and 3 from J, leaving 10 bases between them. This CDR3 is CSGGEDNQPQHF. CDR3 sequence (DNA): TGCAGCGGCGGAGAGGACAATCAGCCCCAGCATTTT.